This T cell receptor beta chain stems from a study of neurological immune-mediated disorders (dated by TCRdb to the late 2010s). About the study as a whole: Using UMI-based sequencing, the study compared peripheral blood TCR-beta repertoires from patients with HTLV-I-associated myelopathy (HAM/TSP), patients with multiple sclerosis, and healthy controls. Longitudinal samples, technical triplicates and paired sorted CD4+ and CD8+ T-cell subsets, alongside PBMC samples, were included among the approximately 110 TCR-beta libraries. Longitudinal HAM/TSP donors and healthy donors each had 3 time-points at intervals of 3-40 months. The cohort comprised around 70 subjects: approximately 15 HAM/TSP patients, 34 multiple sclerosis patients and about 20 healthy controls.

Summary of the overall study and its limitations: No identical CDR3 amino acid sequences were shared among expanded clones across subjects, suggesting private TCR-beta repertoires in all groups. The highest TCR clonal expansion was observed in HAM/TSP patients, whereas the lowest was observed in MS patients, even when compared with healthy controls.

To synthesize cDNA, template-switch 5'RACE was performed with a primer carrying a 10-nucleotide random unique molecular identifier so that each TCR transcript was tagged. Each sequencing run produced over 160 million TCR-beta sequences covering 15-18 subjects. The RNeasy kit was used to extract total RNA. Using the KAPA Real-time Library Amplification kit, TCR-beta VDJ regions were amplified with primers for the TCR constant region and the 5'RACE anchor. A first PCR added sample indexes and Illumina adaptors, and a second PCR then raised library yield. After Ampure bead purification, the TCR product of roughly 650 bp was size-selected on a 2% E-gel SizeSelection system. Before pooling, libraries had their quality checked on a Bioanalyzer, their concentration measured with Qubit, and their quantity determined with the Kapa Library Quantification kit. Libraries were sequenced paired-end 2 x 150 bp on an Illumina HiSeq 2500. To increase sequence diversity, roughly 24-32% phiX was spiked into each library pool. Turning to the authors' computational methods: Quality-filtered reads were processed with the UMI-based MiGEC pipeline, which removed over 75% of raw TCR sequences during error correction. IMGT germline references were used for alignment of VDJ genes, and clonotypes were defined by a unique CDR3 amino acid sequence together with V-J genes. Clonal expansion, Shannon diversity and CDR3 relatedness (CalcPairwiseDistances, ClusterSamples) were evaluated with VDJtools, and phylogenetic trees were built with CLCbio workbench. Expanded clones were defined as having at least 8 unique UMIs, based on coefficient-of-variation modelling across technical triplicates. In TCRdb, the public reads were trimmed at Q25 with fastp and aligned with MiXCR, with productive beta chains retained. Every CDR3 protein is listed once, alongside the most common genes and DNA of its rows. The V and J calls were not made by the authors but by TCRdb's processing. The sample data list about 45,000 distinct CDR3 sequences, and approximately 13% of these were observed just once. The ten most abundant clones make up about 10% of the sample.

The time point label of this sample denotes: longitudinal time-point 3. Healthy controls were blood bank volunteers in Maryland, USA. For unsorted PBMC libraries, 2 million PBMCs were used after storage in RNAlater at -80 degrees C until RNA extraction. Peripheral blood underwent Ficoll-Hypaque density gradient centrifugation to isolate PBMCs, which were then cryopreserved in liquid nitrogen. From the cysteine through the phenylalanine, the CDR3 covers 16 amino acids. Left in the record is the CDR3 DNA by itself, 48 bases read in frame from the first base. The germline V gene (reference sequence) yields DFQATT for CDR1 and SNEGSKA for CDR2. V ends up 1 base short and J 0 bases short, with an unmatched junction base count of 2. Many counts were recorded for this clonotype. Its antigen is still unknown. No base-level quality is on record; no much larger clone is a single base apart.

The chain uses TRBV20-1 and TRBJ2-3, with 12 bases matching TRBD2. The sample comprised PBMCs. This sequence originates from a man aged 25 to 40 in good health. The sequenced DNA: TGCAGTGCTAGAGTTGGACTAGCGGGGAGCACAGATACGCAGTATTTT. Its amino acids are CSARVGLAGSTDTQYF.